The rows below give T cell receptor beta chains drawn from one sample of a study of blood T cell repertoires in COVID-19. Assay: immunoSEQ multiplex PCR; the TCRdb copy retains only in-frame clones and omits some. The sample records 200,000 or so clones, over 75% being singletons. Sequenced input: PBMCs or T cells enriched from blood (not recorded which). The source of these receptors is a woman aged 18-29 years in a cohort exposed to, infected with or recovered from COVID-19 (not recorded which). Each CDR3 is given with its conserved first and last residue. D genes are given only for firm matches. A row's size may be missing; if present it is once, few, many or a size class.

v_call: TRBV7-9; clone_size: NA; d_call: NA; j_call: TRBJ2-7; cdr3_aa: CASGEGRGAAPYEQYF; cdr3_nt: TGTGCCAGCGGGGAAGGGCGGGGCGCCGCCCCCTACGAGCAGTACTTC
v_call: TRBV7-8; clone_size: NA; d_call: NA; j_call: TRBJ1-1; cdr3_aa: CASSLLDRSGEAFF; cdr3_nt: TGTGCCAGCAGCTTACTTGACAGATCGGGTGAAGCTTTCTTT
v_call: TRBV27; clone_size: NA; d_call: TRBD2; j_call: TRBJ2-1; cdr3_aa: CASSEGLVIHEQFF; cdr3_nt: TGTGCCAGCAGTGAGGGACTAGTTATCCATGAGCAGTTCTTC
v_call: TRBV7-9; clone_size: once; d_call: NA; j_call: TRBJ1-1; cdr3_aa: CASSLGGSADTEAFF; cdr3_nt: TGTGCCAGCAGCTTAGGCGGGAGTGCGGACACTGAAGCTTTCTTT
v_call: TRBV5-4; clone_size: few; d_call: TRBD2; j_call: TRBJ2-2; cdr3_aa: CASSAAASGRVTGELFF; cdr3_nt: TGTGCCAGCAGCGCCGCCGCTAGCGGGAGAGTGACCGGGGAGCTGTTTTTT
v_call: TRBV10-1; clone_size: NA; d_call: NA; j_call: TRBJ1-1; cdr3_aa: CASMGATNTEAFF; cdr3_nt: TGCGCCAGCATGGGGGCGACGAACACTGAAGCTTTCTTT
v_call: TRBV5-6; clone_size: NA; d_call: TRBD1; j_call: TRBJ2-7; cdr3_aa: CASGPNRGPTYEQYF; cdr3_nt: TGTGCCAGCGGTCCGAACAGGGGCCCGACCTACGAGCAGTACTTC
v_call: TRBV18; clone_size: NA; d_call: NA; j_call: TRBJ1-1; cdr3_aa: CASMMTGPPMNTEAFF; cdr3_nt: TGTGCCAGTATGATGACAGGTCCCCCTATGAACACTGAAGCTTTCTTT
v_call: TRBV5-1; clone_size: NA; d_call: TRBD1; j_call: TRBJ1-1; cdr3_aa: CASSSAGGTEAFF; cdr3_nt: TGCGCCAGCAGCTCGGCAGGGGGCACTGAAGCTTTCTTT
v_call: TRBV27; clone_size: NA; d_call: NA; j_call: TRBJ2-1; cdr3_aa: CASSLEAGAYYNEQFF; cdr3_nt: TGTGCCAGCAGTTTGGAGGCGGGGGCCTACTACAATGAGCAGTTCTTC
v_call: TRBV5-1; clone_size: NA; d_call: TRBD2; j_call: TRBJ2-3; cdr3_aa: CASSLGAGTSVTDTQYF; cdr3_nt: TGCGCCAGCAGCTTGGGGGCCGGGACTAGCGTCACAGATACGCAGTATTTT
v_call: TRBV29-1; clone_size: NA; d_call: TRBD1; j_call: TRBJ2-3; cdr3_aa: CSVEGQGVPSTDTQYF; cdr3_nt: TGCAGCGTTGAAGGGCAGGGGGTCCCTTCCACAGATACGCAGTATTTT
v_call: TRBV5-8; clone_size: NA; d_call: NA; j_call: TRBJ1-2; cdr3_aa: CASSTSGGGLGYTF; cdr3_nt: TGTGCCAGCAGCACTTCCGGGGGGGGATTAGGCTACACCTTC
v_call: TRBV28; clone_size: few; d_call: NA; j_call: TRBJ1-2; cdr3_aa: CASSLGTTAYGYTF; cdr3_nt: TGTGCCAGCAGTCTAGGGACAACCGCGTATGGCTACACCTTC
v_call: TRBV5-8; clone_size: NA; d_call: NA; j_call: TRBJ1-5; cdr3_aa: CASSLQGIGTYSNQPQHF; cdr3_nt: TGTGCCAGCAGCTTACAGGGCATCGGCACTTATAGCAATCAGCCCCAGCATTTT
v_call: TRBV28; clone_size: NA; d_call: NA; j_call: TRBJ1-2; cdr3_aa: CASSSTQLQVHYGYTF; cdr3_nt: TGTGCCAGCAGTTCGACCCAACTCCAGGTCCACTATGGCTACACCTTC
v_call: TRBV4-1; clone_size: NA; d_call: NA; j_call: TRBJ1-5; cdr3_aa: CASSQDPPGQFRNQPQHF; cdr3_nt: TGCGCCAGCAGCCAAGATCCCCCTGGACAGTTCCGCAATCAGCCCCAGCATTTT
v_call: TRBV27; clone_size: NA; d_call: NA; j_call: TRBJ2-2; cdr3_aa: CASTLQASLFNTGELFF; cdr3_nt: TGTGCCAGCACCCTACAGGCGTCACTCTTTAACACCGGGGAGCTGTTTTTT
v_call: TRBV2; clone_size: NA; d_call: NA; j_call: TRBJ1-4; cdr3_aa: CASSEALGGEEKLFF; cdr3_nt: TGTGCCAGCAGTGAAGCGTTGGGAGGAGAAGAAAAACTGTTTTTT
v_call: TRBV5-1; clone_size: once; d_call: TRBD1; j_call: TRBJ2-5; cdr3_aa: CASSLATGFGETQYF; cdr3_nt: TGCGCCAGCAGCTTGGCGACAGGGTTTGGAGAGACCCAGTACTTC
v_call: TRBV3-1/TRBV3-2; clone_size: NA; d_call: TRBD2; j_call: TRBJ2-1; cdr3_aa: CASSPSGNNEQFF; cdr3_nt: TGTGCCAGCAGCCCTAGCGGGAACAATGAGCAGTTCTTC
v_call: TRBV29-1; clone_size: NA; d_call: NA; j_call: TRBJ1-2; cdr3_aa: CSVEAYPDYGYTF; cdr3_nt: TGCAGCGTTGAAGCGTACCCGGACTATGGCTACACCTTC
v_call: TRBV18; clone_size: NA; d_call: NA; j_call: TRBJ1-2; cdr3_aa: CASSPSWQTPGYGYTF; cdr3_nt: TGTGCCAGCTCACCCAGTTGGCAGACACCTGGGTATGGCTACACCTTC
v_call: TRBV7-8; clone_size: NA; d_call: NA; j_call: TRBJ2-5; cdr3_aa: CASSLNGGQETQYF; cdr3_nt: TGTGCCAGCAGCTTAAATGGGGGGCAAGAGACCCAGTACTTC
v_call: TRBV29-1; clone_size: NA; d_call: TRBD1; j_call: TRBJ1-4; cdr3_aa: CSVSDRGEKLFF; cdr3_nt: TGCAGCGTCAGCGACAGGGGTGAAAAACTGTTTTTT
v_call: TRBV27; clone_size: NA; d_call: TRBD1; j_call: TRBJ2-7; cdr3_aa: CASRLGTERSYEQYF; cdr3_nt: TGTGCCAGCAGACTCGGGACAGAAAGGAGCTACGAGCAGTACTTC
v_call: TRBV27; clone_size: once; d_call: NA; j_call: TRBJ2-5; cdr3_aa: CASSLVGLAETQYF; cdr3_nt: TGTGCCAGCAGTTTGGTGGGCTTGGCGGAGACCCAGTACTTC
v_call: TRBV9; clone_size: once; d_call: TRBD2; j_call: TRBJ2-1; cdr3_aa: CASSVGVGGPRNEQFF; cdr3_nt: TGTGCCAGCAGCGTAGGAGTGGGAGGGCCGCGAAATGAGCAGTTCTTC
v_call: TRBV9; clone_size: NA; d_call: NA; j_call: TRBJ1-1; cdr3_aa: CASSVSSRIMNTEAFF; cdr3_nt: TGTGCCAGCAGCGTATCGTCCAGGATCATGAACACTGAAGCTTTCTTT
v_call: TRBV18; clone_size: NA; d_call: TRBD1; j_call: TRBJ1-2; cdr3_aa: CASSSRGQGYGYTF; cdr3_nt: TGTGCCAGCTCATCCAGGGGGCAAGGATATGGCTACACCTTC
v_call: TRBV5-6; clone_size: once; d_call: NA; j_call: TRBJ1-2; cdr3_aa: CASRTGFNYGYTF; cdr3_nt: TGTGCCAGCAGAACAGGGTTTAACTATGGCTACACCTTC
v_call: TRBV15; clone_size: many; d_call: TRBD1; j_call: TRBJ1-1; cdr3_aa: CATSSGTGNVGAFF; cdr3_nt: TGTGCCACCAGCTCCGGGACAGGGAATGTGGGGGCTTTCTTT
v_call: TRBV19; clone_size: NA; d_call: TRBD1; j_call: TRBJ1-1; cdr3_aa: CASSGDREAFF; cdr3_nt: TGTGCCAGTAGTGGGGACAGGGAAGCTTTCTTT
v_call: TRBV27; clone_size: NA; d_call: NA; j_call: TRBJ1-6; cdr3_aa: CATATGSLNSPLHF; cdr3_nt: TGTGCCACAGCAACAGGGTCCCTTAATTCACCCCTCCACTTT
v_call: TRBV2; clone_size: NA; d_call: TRBD1; j_call: TRBJ2-6; cdr3_aa: CASSLTGGVSGANVLTF; cdr3_nt: TGTGCCAGCAGCCTTACAGGGGGCGTTTCTGGGGCCAACGTCCTGACTTTC
v_call: TRBV27; clone_size: NA; d_call: NA; j_call: TRBJ2-7; cdr3_aa: CASSPRDNTYEQYF; cdr3_nt: TGTGCCAGCAGCCCCCGGGACAATACCTACGAGCAGTACTTC
v_call: TRBV3-1/TRBV3-2; clone_size: NA; d_call: TRBD1; j_call: TRBJ2-3; cdr3_aa: CASSQSGDRVNPTQPTDTQYF; cdr3_nt: TGTGCCAGCAGCCAATCTGGGGACAGGGTCAACCCAACACAACCCACAGATACGCAGTATTTT
v_call: TRBV19; clone_size: NA; d_call: NA; j_call: TRBJ2-2; cdr3_aa: CASSMGASTGELFF; cdr3_nt: TGTGCCAGTAGTATGGGGGCCAGCACCGGGGAGCTGTTTTTT
v_call: TRBV7-9; clone_size: NA; d_call: TRBD1; j_call: TRBJ2-5; cdr3_aa: CASTQTGMETQYF; cdr3_nt: TGTGCCAGCACCCAGACAGGGATGGAGACCCAGTACTTC
v_call: TRBV2; clone_size: NA; d_call: TRBD2; j_call: TRBJ2-7; cdr3_aa: CASSEGTSGPYEQYF; cdr3_nt: TGTGCCAGCAGTGAAGGGACTAGCGGACCCTACGAGCAGTACTTC
v_call: TRBV5-1; clone_size: NA; d_call: TRBD2; j_call: TRBJ2-3; cdr3_aa: CASSFLSGSSASTDTQYF; cdr3_nt: TGCGCCAGCAGCTTTCTCAGCGGGAGTTCGGCTAGCACAGATACGCAGTATTTT
v_call: TRBV2; clone_size: NA; d_call: NA; j_call: TRBJ1-5; cdr3_aa: CASSDPGGNQPQHF; cdr3_nt: TGTGCCAGCAGTGATCCGGGGGGCAATCAGCCCCAGCATTTT
v_call: TRBV5-5; clone_size: NA; d_call: NA; j_call: TRBJ2-1; cdr3_aa: CASSRNRDLGSYNEQFF; cdr3_nt: TGTGCCAGCAGCCGTAACCGGGATCTAGGTTCCTACAATGAGCAGTTCTTC
v_call: TRBV5-6; clone_size: NA; d_call: NA; j_call: TRBJ2-5; cdr3_aa: CASSLDRVQTQYF; cdr3_nt: TGTGCCAGCAGCTTGGACAGGGTACAGACCCAGTACTTC
v_call: TRBV11-2; clone_size: NA; d_call: NA; j_call: TRBJ1-4; cdr3_aa: CASSFGGFNEKLFF; cdr3_nt: TGTGCCAGCAGCTTTGGGGGGTTTAATGAAAAACTGTTTTTT
v_call: TRBV30; clone_size: NA; d_call: TRBD2; j_call: TRBJ2-7; cdr3_aa: CAWKASGSRLQQYF; cdr3_nt: TGTGCCTGGAAGGCTAGCGGCTCCCGACTCCAGCAGTACTTC
v_call: TRBV19; clone_size: NA; d_call: TRBD1; j_call: TRBJ1-2; cdr3_aa: CASSMGTGYGYTF; cdr3_nt: TGTGCCAGTAGTATGGGGACAGGCTATGGCTACACCTTC
v_call: TRBV19; clone_size: NA; d_call: NA; j_call: TRBJ1-5; cdr3_aa: CASSTLQGGQPQHF; cdr3_nt: TGTGCCAGTAGTACCCTACAGGGCGGTCAGCCCCAGCATTTT
v_call: TRBV25-1; clone_size: few; d_call: NA; j_call: TRBJ1-3; cdr3_aa: CASSPSRAPGNTIYF; cdr3_nt: TGTGCCAGCAGTCCTTCCAGGGCCCCTGGAAACACCATATATTTT
v_call: TRBV6-5; clone_size: NA; d_call: NA; j_call: TRBJ1-3; cdr3_aa: CASKNRENTIYF; cdr3_nt: TGTGCCAGCAAAAACAGGGAAAACACCATATATTTT
v_call: TRBV19; clone_size: NA; d_call: TRBD1; j_call: TRBJ1-1; cdr3_aa: CASTSTGTGLVRTEAFF; cdr3_nt: TGTGCCAGTACCTCTACCGGGACAGGGTTGGTGAGAACTGAAGCTTTCTTT
v_call: TRBV2; clone_size: NA; d_call: TRBD2; j_call: TRBJ2-7; cdr3_aa: CASREGFQSEQYF; cdr3_nt: TGTGCCAGCCGGGAGGGGTTTCAGAGCGAGCAGTACTTC
v_call: TRBV13; clone_size: NA; d_call: TRBD2; j_call: TRBJ2-1; cdr3_aa: CASSFYGGGATPTNEQFF; cdr3_nt: TGTGCCAGCAGCTTCTATGGCGGGGGGGCGACCCCTACTAATGAGCAGTTCTTC
v_call: TRBV6-4; clone_size: NA; d_call: TRBD2; j_call: TRBJ2-2; cdr3_aa: CASGKTSDANTGELFF; cdr3_nt: TGTGCCAGCGGGAAGACTAGCGACGCGAACACCGGGGAGCTGTTTTTT
v_call: TRBV5-1; clone_size: NA; d_call: NA; j_call: TRBJ1-1; cdr3_aa: CASSPQTMNTEAFF; cdr3_nt: TGCGCCAGCAGCCCACAAACCATGAACACTGAAGCTTTCTTT
v_call: TRBV6-5; clone_size: NA; d_call: TRBD1; j_call: TRBJ1-3; cdr3_aa: CASRRDRGNTIYF; cdr3_nt: TGTGCCAGCAGGCGGGACAGAGGAAACACCATATATTTT
v_call: TRBV2; clone_size: NA; d_call: NA; j_call: TRBJ1-6; cdr3_aa: CASSEVRDSPLHF; cdr3_nt: TGTGCCAGCAGTGAAGTCAGGGATTCACCCCTCCACTTT
v_call: TRBV7-2; clone_size: NA; d_call: NA; j_call: TRBJ1-4; cdr3_aa: CASSFSGNNEKLFF; cdr3_nt: TGTGCCAGCAGCTTTTCGGGGAATAATGAAAAACTGTTTTTT
v_call: TRBV2; clone_size: NA; d_call: NA; j_call: TRBJ2-7; cdr3_aa: CASSRQQDNEQYF; cdr3_nt: TGTGCCAGCAGTCGGCAGCAGGACAACGAGCAGTACTTC